This T cell receptor (beta chain) was captured in a study of Graves' ophthalmopathy and Graves' hyperthyroidism. RNA transcripts yielded amplified TCR beta CDR3 regions. The first-round RT-PCR employed HTBI primers together with the Qiagen OneStep RT-PCR kit. A multiplex PCR was then performed as the second round. Each CDR3 protein is one row after TCRdb ran MiXCR on the multiplex PCR reads. Among hundreds of thousands of distinct CDR3 sequences, 35% to 50% were seen once, and the ten largest hold over 2.5%. Unmatched junction bases numbered 2, after V lost 5 bases and J lost 1 base. The germline V gene has CDR1 SEHNR and CDR2 FQNEAQ (reference sequence). The CDR3 is made up of 16 amino acids.

The sample comprised peripheral blood. The source is an adult man with Graves' ophthalmopathy. The V call is TRBV7-9, the J call TRBJ1-6; 10 bases fit TRBD1. CDR3 protein: CASSQGQGSYNSPLHF. CDR3 DNA sequence: TGTGCCAGCAGCCAGGGACAGGGGTCCTATAATTCACCCCTCCACTTT.